The 6 T cell receptor beta chains presented below share a single source sample, sequenced in a study of shared clonotypes between healthy human individuals. The repertoire was sequenced with immunoSEQ multiplex PCR; TCRdb's copy has only in-frame clones and lacks some. Of about 1.4 million clones listed, roughly 97% are singletons. The specimen was naive CD4+ T cells sorted from blood. Regarding subset: CD45RA+ positively selected. Receptor source: a man aged 30 to 39 in good health.

The chain has TRBV29-1 and TRBJ2-5; possible D gene TRBD2, 7 bases. CDR3 length equals 12 residues. CDR1 and CDR2 from the germline V gene are SQVTM and ANQGSEA. The V gene lost 7 bases and the J gene lost 5 bases, with 14 bases spanning the gap. In nucleotides, the CDR3 is TGCAGCGCCCGGGGGCGGGGGGAGACCCAGTACTTC. It encodes CSARGRGETQYF. Drawing the rest from reference TRBV29-1 and TRBJ2-5, the complete variable domain is SAVISQKPSRDICQRGTSLTIQCQVDSQVTMMFWYRQQPGQSLTLIATANQGSEATYESGFVIDKFPISRPNLTFSTLTVSNMSPEDSSIYLCSARGRGETQYFGPGTRLLVL.

V usage is TRBV18 and J usage is TRBJ2-7, with D possibly being TRBD1 (6 bases). CDR3 length equals 14 residues. Germline CDR1 reads KGHSH; CDR2 reads LQKENI. V gave up 2 bases and J gave up 2 bases, with 10 bases separating them. CDR3 DNA: TGTGCCAGCTCACCAAGGGGACACGCCTACGAGCAGTACTTC. Translated, it gives CASSPRGHAYEQYF.

J is TRBJ1-5 and V is TRBV2, with 8 bases lining up with TRBD1. Looked up from germline, CDR1 is SNHLY and CDR2 is FYNNEI. J was trimmed by 3 bases and V by 10 bases; bases with no gene match: 2. The CDR3 extends over 12 amino acids. CDR3 sequence: CATGQVNQPQHF. The CDR3 nucleotides read TGTGCCACGGGACAGGTCAATCAGCCCCAGCATTTT. The variable domain in full, completed from reference TRBV2 and TRBJ1-5, reads EPEVTQTPSHQVTQMGQEVILRCVPISNHLYFYWYRQILGQKVEFLVSFYNNEISEKSEIFDDQFSVERPDGSNFTLKIRSTKLEDSAMYFCATGQVNQPQHFGDGTRLSIL.

The CDR3 nucleotides are TGTGCCAGCAGCTTGCGAGGAGGGAGGACTAATGAAAAACTGTTTTTT. Protein sequence: CASSLRGGRTNEKLFF. The V call is TRBV7-9, the J call TRBJ1-4; D gene uncertain. The CDR3 runs to 16 residues. Germline assignment: CDR1 SEHNR and CDR2 FQNEAQ (reference sequence). Trimming took off 3 bases at V and 2 bases at J, with 13 bases between the two ends.

This sequence joins TRBV28 and TRBJ2-7; D not resolved. The CDR3 extends over 14 amino acids. Germline-derived CDR1 and CDR2 are MDHEN and SYDVKM. V lost 7 bases, J lost 5 bases, and 18 bases lay in between. The CDR3 nucleotides are TGTGCCAGCACCCTAGGGATTACACGGGACGAGCAGTACTTC. Its protein product is CASTLGITRDEQYF. Full variable domain (rest looked up from reference TRBV28 and TRBJ2-7): DVKVTQSSRYLVKRTGEKVFLECVQDMDHENMFWYRQDPGLGLRLIYFSYDVKMKEKGDIPEGYSVSREKKERFSLILESASTNQTSMYLCASTLGITRDEQYFGPGTRLTVT.

This chain uses TRBV25-1 with TRBJ2-7; weak D call: TRBD2 (6 bases). V was pared by 5 bases and J by 6 bases, with 23 bases between. This CDR3 region has 16 residues. Germline V gene lookup returns CDR1 MGHDK and CDR2 SYGVNS. CDR3 nucleotides: TGTGCCAGCAGTATCAGCGGAGGGACGGGGGTCTTCGAGCAGTACTTC. This translates into CASSISGGTGVFEQYF.